Here is one T cell receptor (beta chain) with its context. The conserved phenylalanine or tryptophan normally closing the CDR3 is absent here, so this likely arose from a read error. CDR1 and CDR2 (germline): SGHAT, FQNNGV. The CDR3 spans 16 residues. The V gene lost 9 bases and the J gene lost 7 bases, with 25 bases spanning the gap. These data originate in a study of metastatic and nonmetastatic thyroid tumors. Through MiXCR, TCRdb re-clonotyped the PCR reads. The top ten hold roughly 26% of the sample, which has about 5,900 clones, approximately 30% seen once. No treatment of any kind had been given to any patient before thyroid surgery.

The sample consisted of adjacent normal tissue. The chain couples TRBV11-2 to TRBJ2-1; D is possibly TRBD1 (5 bases). The TCR originated in a male donor with papillary thyroid cancer or a benign thyroid nodule (not recorded which). Some clones in this sample may be carry-over from other donors' samples. CDR3 bases: TGTGCCAGTAGCCCTATGCCTGGACACGGTACGAATGAGCAGTTCCTC. Its translation: CASSPMPGHGTNEQFL.